These T cell receptor beta chains were read from a single sample in a study of T-cell memory formation after mild COVID-19. In TCRdb, the 5' RACE reads were re-called with MiXCR into one record per CDR3 protein. The profile covers just under 550,000 distinct CDR3 sequences, with about 20% appearing a single time and roughly an eighth taken by the ten largest. The sample taken for sequencing was PBMCs or a T cell subset sorted from them (not recorded which). The receptor source for this set is an adult woman who had mild COVID-19 (a few samples of this study predate the infection). Cell type and time point are not known. Each CDR3 is given with its conserved first and last residue. The order of the fields is CDR3 length, V gene, CDR3 protein.

CDR3 length: 15; V gene: TRBV12-3/TRBV12-4; CDR3 protein: CASRPQTVEETEAFF
CDR3 length: 17; V gene: TRBV4-1; CDR3 protein: CASSQKKGGTGTDTQYF
CDR3 length: 12; V gene: TRBV11-2; CDR3 protein: CASSPSGYEQFF
CDR3 length: 12; V gene: TRBV13; CDR3 protein: CASLDRNNEQFF
CDR3 length: 11; V gene: TRBV11-2; CDR3 protein: CASSSSLTQYF
CDR3 length: 16; V gene: TRBV7-2; CDR3 protein: CASSLAPGQTYYGYTF
CDR3 length: 12; V gene: TRBV29-1; CDR3 protein: CSAVWGSDEQFF
CDR3 length: 15; V gene: TRBV6-6; CDR3 protein: CASSLQGAAGNTIYF
CDR3 length: 17; V gene: TRBV4-3; CDR3 protein: CASSQDSPGDNSYEQYF
CDR3 length: 13; V gene: TRBV14; CDR3 protein: CASSQVGVSEQYF
CDR3 length: 13; V gene: TRBV4-1; CDR3 protein: CASSQRQAYGYTF
CDR3 length: 18; V gene: TRBV5-8; CDR3 protein: CASSLGVLSQFFSAEAFF
CDR3 length: 16; V gene: TRBV6-6; CDR3 protein: CARALRTSFNTGELFF
CDR3 length: 12; V gene: TRBV6-6; CDR3 protein: CAIRQGAFGYTF
CDR3 length: 14; V gene: TRBV5-6; CDR3 protein: CASSLGGINEKLFF
CDR3 length: 15; V gene: TRBV9; CDR3 protein: CASSVVAGGAETQYF
CDR3 length: 16; V gene: TRBV10-3; CDR3 protein: CAISEWVQGRYNEQFF
CDR3 length: 15; V gene: TRBV5-4; CDR3 protein: CASSLAGQGYYGYTF
CDR3 length: 15; V gene: TRBV29-1; CDR3 protein: CSARGGKAPNTEAFF
CDR3 length: 12; V gene: TRBV7-2; CDR3 protein: CASSSRTGGPFF
CDR3 length: 16; V gene: TRBV4-3; CDR3 protein: CASSQGRTSGYNEQFF
CDR3 length: 14; V gene: TRBV5-6; CDR3 protein: CASSFGTVDTEAFF
CDR3 length: 13; V gene: TRBV27; CDR3 protein: CASSLNRGEKLFF
CDR3 length: 14; V gene: TRBV5-1; CDR3 protein: CASSVTDGPYGYTF
CDR3 length: 13; V gene: TRBV15; CDR3 protein: CATSGDYPDTQYF
CDR3 length: 18; V gene: TRBV4-1; CDR3 protein: CASSQLGPLVGYNEKLFF
CDR3 length: 14; V gene: TRBV29-1; CDR3 protein: CSVDDATSTDTQYF
CDR3 length: 15; V gene: TRBV12-3/TRBV12-4; CDR3 protein: CASSLFGDKSLPQHF
CDR3 length: 12; V gene: TRBV12-3/TRBV12-4; CDR3 protein: CASGDDTDTQYF
CDR3 length: 16; V gene: TRBV6-1; CDR3 protein: CASSDPGQGDSYEQYF
CDR3 length: 13; V gene: TRBV10-3; CDR3 protein: CAIRGTDYYEQYF
CDR3 length: 20; V gene: TRBV7-2; CDR3 protein: CASSSHGVGRSGFRTDTQYF
CDR3 length: 15; V gene: TRBV6-5; CDR3 protein: CASSYGGQVSYEQFF
CDR3 length: 15; V gene: TRBV5-1; CDR3 protein: CASSALTGSGNTIYF
CDR3 length: 15; V gene: TRBV29-1; CDR3 protein: CSVYTGGKNTGELFF
CDR3 length: 12; V gene: TRBV25-1; CDR3 protein: CASSAAGYEQYF
CDR3 length: 14; V gene: TRBV4-1; CDR3 protein: CASSQDPTNQPQHF
CDR3 length: 12; V gene: TRBV30; CDR3 protein: CAWDRGEDTQYF
CDR3 length: 16; V gene: TRBV24-1; CDR3 protein: CATSDAGTSEQETQYF
CDR3 length: 13; V gene: TRBV24-1; CDR3 protein: CATRSTGINEQFF
CDR3 length: 14; V gene: TRBV18; CDR3 protein: CASSPDRVLDEQYF
CDR3 length: 11; V gene: TRBV24-1; CDR3 protein: CATSVTNQQFF
CDR3 length: 15; V gene: TRBV7-6; CDR3 protein: CASSLARTSYNEQFF
CDR3 length: 16; V gene: TRBV12-3/TRBV12-4; CDR3 protein: CASSLTSGGAQETQYF
CDR3 length: 15; V gene: TRBV4-1; CDR3 protein: CASSQGPGGITEAFF
CDR3 length: 11; V gene: TRBV7-2; CDR3 protein: CASSLGGGRHF
CDR3 length: 13; V gene: TRBV12-3/TRBV12-4; CDR3 protein: CASSRTPGYEQYF
CDR3 length: 14; V gene: TRBV24-1; CDR3 protein: CATSDLTVDYGYTF
CDR3 length: 14; V gene: TRBV7-6; CDR3 protein: CASSRTGVPYEQYF
CDR3 length: 11; V gene: TRBV20-1; CDR3 protein: CSASSDRAQFF
CDR3 length: 14; V gene: TRBV6-6; CDR3 protein: CASSYPGEHQPQHF
CDR3 length: 16; V gene: TRBV7-2; CDR3 protein: CASTPGAGGFTDTQYF
CDR3 length: 15; V gene: TRBV4-3; CDR3 protein: CASSQVEGGADTQYF
CDR3 length: 14; V gene: TRBV5-1; CDR3 protein: CASSLRQGQETQYF
CDR3 length: 12; V gene: TRBV20-1; CDR3 protein: CSPLSKAETQYF
CDR3 length: 17; V gene: TRBV4-3; CDR3 protein: CASSQDPHRGPTYEQYF
CDR3 length: 12; V gene: TRBV5-1; CDR3 protein: CASSFDRGELFF
CDR3 length: 14; V gene: TRBV20-1; CDR3 protein: CSASGLAGIYEQYF
CDR3 length: 14; V gene: TRBV27; CDR3 protein: CASSLHRDSYEQYF